The rows below give T cell receptor beta chains drawn from one sample of a study of long-term antiretroviral therapy in people with HIV. Profiling relied on immunoSEQ multiplex PCR, and the TCRdb table lists in-frame clones only, not all of them. The sample shows 25,000 to 35,000 clones, approximately 95% of them seen only once. The sample here was unsorted PBMCs, taken 5.3 years after starting antiretroviral therapy. These receptors were obtained from a man aged 25 to 40 with HIV. Each CDR3 is given with its conserved first and last residue. Fields, in order: J gene, clone size, V gene, CDR3 protein. Some rows mark clone size as missing; the rest say once, few, many or name a class of expanded clone.

j_gene: TRBJ2-5
abundance: .
v_gene: TRBV9
CDR3aa: CASSAGGLETQYF

j_gene: TRBJ1-1
abundance: once
v_gene: TRBV5-1
CDR3aa: CASQTGMNTEAFF

j_gene: TRBJ2-7
abundance: .
v_gene: TRBV6-1
CDR3aa: CASSDRLYEQYF

j_gene: TRBJ2-1
abundance: .
v_gene: TRBV10-3
CDR3aa: CAISALLGRATNNEQFF

j_gene: TRBJ2-2
abundance: .
v_gene: TRBV30
CDR3aa: CACLENTGELFF

j_gene: TRBJ2-3
abundance: .
v_gene: TRBV25-1
CDR3aa: CASSDPRAGADTQYF

j_gene: TRBJ2-3
abundance: .
v_gene: TRBV13
CDR3aa: CASSLVAEADTQYF

j_gene: TRBJ2-5
abundance: .
v_gene: TRBV7-2
CDR3aa: CASSFRAVETQYF

j_gene: TRBJ1-2
abundance: .
v_gene: TRBV30
CDR3aa: CAWRVQGRYTF

j_gene: TRBJ2-6
abundance: once
v_gene: TRBV6-4
CDR3aa: CASSALPGEAGANVLTF

j_gene: TRBJ1-1
abundance: once
v_gene: TRBV9
CDR3aa: CASSVSSGAEAFF

j_gene: TRBJ2-3
abundance: .
v_gene: TRBV4-1
CDR3aa: CASSPGTGGATDTQYF

j_gene: TRBJ1-3
abundance: once
v_gene: TRBV5-1
CDR3aa: CASSPPYGNTIYF

j_gene: TRBJ2-1
abundance: .
v_gene: TRBV7-3
CDR3aa: CASSLGSGTYNEQFF

j_gene: TRBJ1-6
abundance: .
v_gene: TRBV5-1
CDR3aa: CASSLGLGAPYSPLHF

j_gene: TRBJ2-7
abundance: .
v_gene: TRBV5-5
CDR3aa: CASSLEAAGYEQYF